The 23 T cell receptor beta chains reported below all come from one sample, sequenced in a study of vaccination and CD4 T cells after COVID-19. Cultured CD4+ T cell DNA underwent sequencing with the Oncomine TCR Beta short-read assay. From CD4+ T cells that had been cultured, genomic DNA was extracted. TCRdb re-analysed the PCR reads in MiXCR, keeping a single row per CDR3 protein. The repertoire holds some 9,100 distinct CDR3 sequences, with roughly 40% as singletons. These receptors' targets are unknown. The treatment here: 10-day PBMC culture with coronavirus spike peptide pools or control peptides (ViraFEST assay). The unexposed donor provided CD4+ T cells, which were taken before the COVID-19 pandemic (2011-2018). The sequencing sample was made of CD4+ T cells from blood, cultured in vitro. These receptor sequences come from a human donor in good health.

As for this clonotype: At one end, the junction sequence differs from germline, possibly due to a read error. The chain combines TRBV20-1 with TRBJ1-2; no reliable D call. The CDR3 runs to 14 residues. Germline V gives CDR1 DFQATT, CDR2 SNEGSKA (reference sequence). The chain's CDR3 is CGARAAAGRYGYTF. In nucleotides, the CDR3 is TGCGGTGCTAGAGCGGCGGCGGGGAGATATGGCTACACCTTC.

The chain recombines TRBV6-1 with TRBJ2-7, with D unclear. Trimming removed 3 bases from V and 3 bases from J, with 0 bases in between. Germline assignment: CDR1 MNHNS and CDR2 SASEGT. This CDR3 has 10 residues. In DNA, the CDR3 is TGTGCCAGCAGTGACTACGAGCAGTACTTC. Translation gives CASSDYEQYF.

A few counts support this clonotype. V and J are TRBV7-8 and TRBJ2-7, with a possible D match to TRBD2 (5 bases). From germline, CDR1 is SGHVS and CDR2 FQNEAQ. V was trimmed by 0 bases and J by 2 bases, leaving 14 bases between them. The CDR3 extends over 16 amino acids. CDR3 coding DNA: TGTGCCAGCAGCTTAGCGCGGCGGGTACGACCCTACGAGCAGTACTTC. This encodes CASSLARRVRPYEQYF.

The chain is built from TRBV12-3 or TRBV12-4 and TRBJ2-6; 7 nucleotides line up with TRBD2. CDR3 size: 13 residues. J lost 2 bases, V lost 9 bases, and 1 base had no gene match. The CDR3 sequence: CASGGAGANVLTF. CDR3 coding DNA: TGTGCCAGTGGGGGGGCTGGGGCCAACGTCCTGACTTTC.

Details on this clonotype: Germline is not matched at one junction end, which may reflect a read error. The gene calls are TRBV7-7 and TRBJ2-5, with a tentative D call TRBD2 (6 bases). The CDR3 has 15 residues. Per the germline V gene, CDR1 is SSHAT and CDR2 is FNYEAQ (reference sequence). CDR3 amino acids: CASSPPPGVGETQYF. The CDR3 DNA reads TGTGCTAGCAGCCCGCCGCCGGGAGTAGGGGAGACCCAGTACTTC.

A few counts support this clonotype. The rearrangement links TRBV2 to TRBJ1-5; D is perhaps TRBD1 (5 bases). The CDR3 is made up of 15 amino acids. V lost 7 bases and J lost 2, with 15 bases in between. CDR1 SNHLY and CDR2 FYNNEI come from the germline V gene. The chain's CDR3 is CASTTLRGGNQPQHF. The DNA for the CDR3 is TGTGCCAGCACTACCCTCCGGGGGGGCAATCAGCCCCAGCATTTT. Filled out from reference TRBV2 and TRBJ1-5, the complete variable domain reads EPEVTQTPSHQVTQMGQEVILRCVPISNHLYFYWYRQILGQKVEFLVSFYNNEISEKSEIFDDQFSVERPDGSNFTLKIRSTKLEDSAMYFCASTTLRGGNQPQHFGDGTRLSIL.

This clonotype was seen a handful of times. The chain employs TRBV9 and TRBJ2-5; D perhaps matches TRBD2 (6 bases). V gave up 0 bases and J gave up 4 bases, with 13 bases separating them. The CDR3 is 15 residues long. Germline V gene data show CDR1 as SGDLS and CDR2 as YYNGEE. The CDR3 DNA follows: TGTGCCAGCAGCGTAGAGGCGGGGAAGGGAGAGACCCAGTACTTC. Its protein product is CASSVEAGKGETQYF.

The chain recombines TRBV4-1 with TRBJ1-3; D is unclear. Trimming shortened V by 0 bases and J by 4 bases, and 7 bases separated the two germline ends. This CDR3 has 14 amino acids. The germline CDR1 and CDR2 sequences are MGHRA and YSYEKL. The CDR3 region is CASSQDSRGNTIYF. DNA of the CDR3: TGCGCCAGCAGCCAAGATTCCAGGGGAAACACCATATATTTT.

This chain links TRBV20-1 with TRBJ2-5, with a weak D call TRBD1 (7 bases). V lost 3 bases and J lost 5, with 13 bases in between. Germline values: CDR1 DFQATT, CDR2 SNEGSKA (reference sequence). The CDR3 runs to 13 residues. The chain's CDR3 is CSARSTGRETQYF. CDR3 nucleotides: TGCAGTGCTAGGTCGACAGGGAGGGAGACCCAGTACTTC.

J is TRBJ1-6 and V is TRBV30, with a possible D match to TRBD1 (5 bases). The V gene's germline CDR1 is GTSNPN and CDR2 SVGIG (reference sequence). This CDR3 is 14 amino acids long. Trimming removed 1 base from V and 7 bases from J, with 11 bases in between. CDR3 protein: CAWSAAGENSPLHF. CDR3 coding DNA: TGTGCCTGGAGTGCGGCGGGGGAAAATTCACCCCTCCACTTT.

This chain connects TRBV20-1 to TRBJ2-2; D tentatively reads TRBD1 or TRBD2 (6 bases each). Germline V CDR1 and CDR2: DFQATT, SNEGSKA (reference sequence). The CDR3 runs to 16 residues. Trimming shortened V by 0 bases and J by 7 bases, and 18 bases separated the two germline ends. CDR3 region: CSARDPKGGMGGELFF. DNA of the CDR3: TGCAGTGCTAGAGACCCCAAGGGGGGCATGGGCGGGGAGCTGTTTTTT.

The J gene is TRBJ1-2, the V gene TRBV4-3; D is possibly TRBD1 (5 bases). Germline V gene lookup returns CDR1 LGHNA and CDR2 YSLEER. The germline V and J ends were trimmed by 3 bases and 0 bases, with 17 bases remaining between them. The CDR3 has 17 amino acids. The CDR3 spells CASSHVGWQGTNYGYTF. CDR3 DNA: TGCGCCAGCAGCCATGTGGGGTGGCAGGGAACTAACTATGGCTACACCTTC.

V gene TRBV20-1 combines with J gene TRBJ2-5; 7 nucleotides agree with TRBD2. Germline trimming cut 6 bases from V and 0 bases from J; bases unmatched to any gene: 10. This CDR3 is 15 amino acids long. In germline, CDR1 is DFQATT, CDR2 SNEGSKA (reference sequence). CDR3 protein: CSAGEAGADQETQYF. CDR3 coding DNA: TGCAGTGCCGGGGAGGCGGGAGCGGACCAAGAGACCCAGTACTTC.

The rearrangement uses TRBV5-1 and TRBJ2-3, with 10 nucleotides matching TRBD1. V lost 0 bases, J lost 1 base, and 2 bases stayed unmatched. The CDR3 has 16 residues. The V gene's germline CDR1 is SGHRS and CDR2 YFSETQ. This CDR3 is CASSLGTGGRTDTQYF. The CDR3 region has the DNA TGCGCCAGCAGCTTGGGGACAGGGGGGCGCACAGATACGCAGTATTTT.

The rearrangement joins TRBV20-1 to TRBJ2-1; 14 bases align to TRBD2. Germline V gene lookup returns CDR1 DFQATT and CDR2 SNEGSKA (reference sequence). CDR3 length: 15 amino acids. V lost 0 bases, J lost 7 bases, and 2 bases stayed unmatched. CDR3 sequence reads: CSARDGTSGSNEQFF. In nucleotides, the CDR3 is TGCAGTGCTAGAGACGGGACTAGCGGGAGTAATGAGCAGTTCTTC.

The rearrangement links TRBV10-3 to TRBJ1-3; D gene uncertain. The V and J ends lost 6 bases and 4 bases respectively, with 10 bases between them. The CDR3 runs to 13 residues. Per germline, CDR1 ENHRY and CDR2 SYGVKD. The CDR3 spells CAIREQPGNTIYF. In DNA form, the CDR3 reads TGTGCCATCAGAGAACAGCCGGGAAACACCATATATTTT.

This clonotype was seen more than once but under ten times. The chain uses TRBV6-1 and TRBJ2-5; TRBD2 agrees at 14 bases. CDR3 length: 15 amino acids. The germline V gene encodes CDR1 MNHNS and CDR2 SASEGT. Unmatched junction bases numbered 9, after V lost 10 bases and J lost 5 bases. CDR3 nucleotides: TGTGCCACCTCCCCCCGACTAGCGGGGGGGGAGACCCAGTACTTC. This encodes CATSPRLAGGETQYF.

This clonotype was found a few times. The CDR3 DNA is TGCAGGGCCGGGACTAGCGGGCCCTACGAGCAGTACTTC. This translates into CRAGTSGPYEQYF. The chain links TRBV20-1 to TRBJ2-7, with 12 positions matching TRBD2. CDR3 size: 13 residues. Germline loops: CDR1 DFQATT, CDR2 SNEGSKA (reference sequence).

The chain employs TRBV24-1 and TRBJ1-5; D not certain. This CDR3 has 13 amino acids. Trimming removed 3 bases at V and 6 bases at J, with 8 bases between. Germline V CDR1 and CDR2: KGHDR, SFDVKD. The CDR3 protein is CATSDPRGQPQHF. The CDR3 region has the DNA TGTGCCACCAGTGATCCCCGGGGTCAGCCCCAGCATTTT.

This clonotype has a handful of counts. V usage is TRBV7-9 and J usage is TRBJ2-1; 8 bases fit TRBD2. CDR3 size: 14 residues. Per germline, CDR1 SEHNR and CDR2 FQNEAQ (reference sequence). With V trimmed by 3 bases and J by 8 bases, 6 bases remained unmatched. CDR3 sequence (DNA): TGTGCCAGCAGCTTCTCGCGGGAGGTGCATGAGCAGTTCTTC. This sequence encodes CASSFSREVHEQFF. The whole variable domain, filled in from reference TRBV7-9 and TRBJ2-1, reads DTGVSQNPRHKITKRGQNVTFRCDPISEHNRLYWYRQTLGQGPEFLTYFQNEAQLEKSRLLSDRFSAERPKGSFSTLEIQRTEQGDSAMYLCASSFSREVHEQFFGPGTRLTVL.

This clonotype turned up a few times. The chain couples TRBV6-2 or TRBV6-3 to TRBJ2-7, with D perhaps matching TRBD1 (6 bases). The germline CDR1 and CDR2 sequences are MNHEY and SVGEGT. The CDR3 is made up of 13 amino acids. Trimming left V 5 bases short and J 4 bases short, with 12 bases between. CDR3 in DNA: TGTGCCAGCAGTAGGACAGAGCAATACGAGCAGTACTTC. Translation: CASSRTEQYEQYF.

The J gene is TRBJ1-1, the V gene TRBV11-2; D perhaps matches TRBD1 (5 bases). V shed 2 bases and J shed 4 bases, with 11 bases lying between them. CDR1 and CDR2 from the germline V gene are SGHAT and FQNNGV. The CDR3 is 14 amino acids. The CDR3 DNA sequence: TGTGCCAGCAGCTTACAGGGTTTGGGCACTGAAGCTTTCTTT. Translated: CASSLQGLGTEAFF.

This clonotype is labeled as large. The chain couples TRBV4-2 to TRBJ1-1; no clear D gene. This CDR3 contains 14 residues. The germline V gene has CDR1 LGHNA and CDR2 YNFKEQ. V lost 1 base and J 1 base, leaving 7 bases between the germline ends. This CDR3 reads CASSQALGNTEAFF. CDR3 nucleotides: TGTGCCAGCAGCCAAGCTCTGGGGAACACTGAAGCTTTCTTT.